Listed below are T cell receptor beta chains from one sample, sequenced in a study of neurological immune-mediated disorders. TCRdb reprocessed the 5' RACE reads with MiXCR, giving one entry per CDR3 protein. The sample yields some 78,000 distinct CDR3 sequences, less than 5.5% seen once. What was sequenced was PBMCs. All receptors derive from a woman aged 25 to 39 with multiple sclerosis. Both conserved end residues are part of each CDR3. The order of the fields is D gene, J gene, clone size, V gene, CDR3 protein. The D gene is left open where the match is weak. The size of a clone is reported for some rows only, either as once, few or many, or as a class for expanded clones.

D gene: .; J gene: TRBJ2-2; clone size: many; V gene: TRBV5-1; CDR3 protein: CASSLVAQGNTGELFF
D gene: TRBD1; J gene: TRBJ1-2; clone size: many; V gene: TRBV5-1; CDR3 protein: CASSRGTGSNYGYTF
D gene: .; J gene: TRBJ1-3; clone size: .; V gene: TRBV19; CDR3 protein: CASKERGTGNTIYF
D gene: .; J gene: TRBJ2-3; clone size: many; V gene: TRBV28; CDR3 protein: CASIHSGTDTQYF
D gene: .; J gene: TRBJ2-5; clone size: .; V gene: TRBV7-2; CDR3 protein: CASSLEGPGAPPETQYF
D gene: TRBD1; J gene: TRBJ1-2; clone size: few; V gene: TRBV20-1; CDR3 protein: CSARVIQGAGGYTF
D gene: TRBD2; J gene: TRBJ2-2; clone size: many; V gene: TRBV7-2; CDR3 protein: CASSPTREGGELFF
D gene: TRBD1; J gene: TRBJ2-5; clone size: many; V gene: TRBV11-2; CDR3 protein: CASSYRGLRQETQYF
D gene: .; J gene: TRBJ2-3; clone size: .; V gene: TRBV7-2; CDR3 protein: CASSHIRNTQYF
D gene: TRBD2; J gene: TRBJ2-5; clone size: many; V gene: TRBV10-3; CDR3 protein: CAISEGTSGAQETQYF
D gene: .; J gene: TRBJ2-7; clone size: few; V gene: TRBV9; CDR3 protein: CASSVGASSSYEQYF
D gene: .; J gene: TRBJ2-1; clone size: many; V gene: TRBV5-1; CDR3 protein: CASSASVGDNEQFF
D gene: .; J gene: TRBJ2-3; clone size: few; V gene: TRBV5-1; CDR3 protein: CASSTTGSSTDTQYF
D gene: TRBD2; J gene: TRBJ2-7; clone size: many; V gene: TRBV5-1; CDR3 protein: CASSNQGAGNEQYF
D gene: .; J gene: TRBJ1-4; clone size: .; V gene: TRBV28; CDR3 protein: CASSYRENEKLFF
D gene: TRBD2; J gene: TRBJ2-3; clone size: few; V gene: TRBV28; CDR3 protein: CASSLSRGGRAGDTQYF
D gene: .; J gene: TRBJ1-1; clone size: many; V gene: TRBV5-1; CDR3 protein: CASSLAVGGTEAFF
D gene: TRBD1; J gene: TRBJ2-2; clone size: many; V gene: TRBV7-8; CDR3 protein: CASRTTGDTGELFF
D gene: .; J gene: TRBJ1-3; clone size: few; V gene: TRBV12-3/TRBV12-4; CDR3 protein: CASSLENTIYF
D gene: TRBD2; J gene: TRBJ2-2; clone size: many; V gene: TRBV10-3; CDR3 protein: CATRASGSNTGELFF
D gene: .; J gene: TRBJ1-1; clone size: many; V gene: TRBV27; CDR3 protein: CASSLVGFTEAFF
D gene: .; J gene: TRBJ2-5; clone size: many; V gene: TRBV5-1; CDR3 protein: CASSLRQVAGEAQYF
D gene: TRBD2; J gene: TRBJ2-1; clone size: many; V gene: TRBV7-9; CDR3 protein: CASVPREAEQFF
D gene: .; J gene: TRBJ1-1; clone size: many; V gene: TRBV20-1; CDR3 protein: CSAGDVNRRGAFF
D gene: TRBD2; J gene: TRBJ2-5; clone size: many; V gene: TRBV5-1; CDR3 protein: CASSSGPGGETQYF
D gene: .; J gene: TRBJ1-5; clone size: many; V gene: TRBV5-1; CDR3 protein: CASSLDGAQPQHF
D gene: TRBD1; J gene: TRBJ1-1; clone size: many; V gene: TRBV5-1; CDR3 protein: CASSTDRGNTEAFF
D gene: .; J gene: TRBJ1-1; clone size: few; V gene: TRBV7-2; CDR3 protein: CASSPIRRPGAFF
D gene: .; J gene: TRBJ1-5; clone size: many; V gene: TRBV28; CDR3 protein: CASREATGALTDQPQHF
D gene: .; J gene: TRBJ1-3; clone size: few; V gene: TRBV20-1; CDR3 protein: CSAPAGPGTIYF
D gene: .; J gene: TRBJ2-7; clone size: .; V gene: TRBV20-1; CDR3 protein: CSARDFRRTNGGYEQYF
D gene: .; J gene: TRBJ1-1; clone size: many; V gene: TRBV7-9; CDR3 protein: CASSLAGGRLEAFF
D gene: TRBD2; J gene: TRBJ2-1; clone size: many; V gene: TRBV11-3; CDR3 protein: CASSLSEASGNEQFF
D gene: TRBD1; J gene: TRBJ2-5; clone size: many; V gene: TRBV20-1; CDR3 protein: CSARKGTGKETQYF
D gene: TRBD2; J gene: TRBJ2-5; clone size: .; V gene: TRBV5-1; CDR3 protein: CASSLAAAGIQETQYF
D gene: TRBD1; J gene: TRBJ1-4; clone size: many; V gene: TRBV5-1; CDR3 protein: CASSLGTGTASGKLFF
D gene: .; J gene: TRBJ1-1; clone size: many; V gene: TRBV20-1; CDR3 protein: CSASGVGTEAFF
D gene: .; J gene: TRBJ2-3; clone size: many; V gene: TRBV10-3; CDR3 protein: CAISERGRAGDTQYF
D gene: .; J gene: TRBJ2-1; clone size: many; V gene: TRBV12-3/TRBV12-4; CDR3 protein: CASSPSTYNEQFF
D gene: TRBD1; J gene: TRBJ1-1; clone size: few; V gene: TRBV7-6; CDR3 protein: CASSLGGWGQAKAFF
D gene: .; J gene: TRBJ1-5; clone size: .; V gene: TRBV7-3; CDR3 protein: CASSLGPATPQHF
D gene: .; J gene: TRBJ1-1; clone size: many; V gene: TRBV20-1; CDR3 protein: CSARSHRGDTEAFF
D gene: TRBD1; J gene: TRBJ1-2; clone size: .; V gene: TRBV7-6; CDR3 protein: CASSTRQGGYGYTF
D gene: .; J gene: TRBJ1-1; clone size: many; V gene: TRBV12-3/TRBV12-4; CDR3 protein: CASSFLDKNTEAFF
D gene: TRBD2; J gene: TRBJ2-3; clone size: many; V gene: TRBV6-6; CDR3 protein: CASSPGLAGASDTQYF
D gene: .; J gene: TRBJ1-5; clone size: few; V gene: TRBV20-1; CDR3 protein: CSARVGRANQPQHF
D gene: TRBD2; J gene: TRBJ2-1; clone size: many; V gene: TRBV7-9; CDR3 protein: CASSPLAGVVYNEQFF
D gene: .; J gene: TRBJ2-6; clone size: many; V gene: TRBV5-6; CDR3 protein: CASELTGSGANVLTF
D gene: .; J gene: TRBJ2-7; clone size: many; V gene: TRBV28; CDR3 protein: CASTSGSVSSYEQYF
D gene: TRBD2; J gene: TRBJ2-1; clone size: many; V gene: TRBV10-3; CDR3 protein: CAAGGGVTNDEQFF
D gene: .; J gene: TRBJ2-3; clone size: many; V gene: TRBV5-1; CDR3 protein: CASSLAQNTDTQYF
D gene: .; J gene: TRBJ2-3; clone size: few; V gene: TRBV5-1; CDR3 protein: CASGSGNTDTQYF
D gene: TRBD2; J gene: TRBJ2-1; clone size: many; V gene: TRBV20-1; CDR3 protein: CSAPWGLVGNEQFF
D gene: .; J gene: TRBJ2-3; clone size: many; V gene: TRBV20-1; CDR3 protein: CSARRLTDTQYF